These 22 T cell receptor beta chains originate from one sample sequenced in a study of T-cell memory formation after mild COVID-19. TCRdb processed the 5' RACE reads anew with MiXCR; each CDR3 protein has one entry. Of around 320,000 distinct CDR3 sequences listed, approximately 19% are singletons. The sequenced sample was PBMCs or a T cell subset sorted from them (not recorded which). Receptors originate from a man between 18 and 35 years old who had mild COVID-19 (a few samples of this study predate the infection). Cell type and time point are not known.

This clonotype was recorded many times. This chain uses TRBV7-9 with TRBJ2-1, with D perhaps TRBD2 (6 bases). Germline loops: CDR1 SEHNR, CDR2 FQNEAQ (reference sequence). The CDR3 runs 16 residues. V was trimmed by 2 bases and J by 0 bases, leaving 11 bases between them. CDR3: CASSLSLASSYNEQFF. CDR3 DNA: TGTGCCAGCAGCTTATCGCTAGCGAGCTCCTACAATGAGCAGTTCTTC.

This clonotype was picked up one time. The CDR3 DNA reads as TGTGCCAGCAGATCTCAGGGGACCTCTGGGGCCAACGTCCTGACTTTC. Protein sequence: CASRSQGTSGANVLTF. This chain joins TRBV6-5 and TRBJ2-6; D is perhaps TRBD1 (6 bases). Germline assignment: CDR1 MNHEY and CDR2 SVGAGI. The CDR3 sequence is 16 residues long. Trimming cost V 6 bases and J 0 bases, with 12 bases left between them.

This clonotype was recorded at least ten times. The rearrangement uses TRBV5-6 and TRBJ2-3; no definite D call. The ends were cut back, 3 bases at V and 4 bases at J, with 3 bases in the middle. Germline V gene data show CDR1 as SGHDT and CDR2 as YYEEEE. The CDR3 extends over 11 amino acids. The CDR3 region has the DNA TGTGCCAGCAGCTATGCAGATACGCAGTATTTT. It encodes CASSYADTQYF.

The rearrangement joins TRBV11-2 to TRBJ2-7, with no clear D. The germline gives CDR1 SGHAT, CDR2 FQNNGV. This CDR3 has 13 residues. V lost 2 bases to trimming and J lost 2 bases, with 7 bases between them. The chain's CDR3 is CASSLWETYEQYF. CDR3 coding DNA: TGTGCCAGCAGCTTATGGGAAACCTACGAGCAGTACTTC.

Only a few counts were recorded for this clonotype. J is TRBJ1-2 and V is TRBV20-1; D not resolved. Germline V gene lookup returns CDR1 DFQATT and CDR2 SNEGSKA (reference sequence). CDR3 size: 12 residues. V was trimmed by 3 bases and J by 4 bases, leaving 9 bases between them. The CDR3 coding sequence is TGCAGTGCTAGTGGGGAGGGCTATGGCTACACCTTC. As protein: CSASGEGYGYTF.

This clonotype turned up a few times. V is TRBV9 and J is TRBJ2-5; D not certain. The CDR3 loop spans 14 amino acids. Trimming took off 0 bases at V and 3 bases at J, with 9 bases between the two ends. Germline V gene data show CDR1 as SGDLS and CDR2 as YYNGEE. CDR3 protein: CASSVAPTKETQYF. The CDR3 nucleotides are TGTGCCAGCAGCGTAGCCCCGACGAAAGAGACCCAGTACTTC. Full variable domain (outside the CDR3, taken from reference TRBV9 and TRBJ2-5): DSGVTQTPKHLITATGQRVTLRCSPRSGDLSVYWYQQSLDQGLQFLIQYYNGEERAKGNILERFSAQQFPDLHSELNLSSLELGDSALYFCASSVAPTKETQYFGPGTRLLVL.

This clonotype has just a few counts. The CDR3 sequence: CASSPGGAYTDTQYF. The CDR3 DNA follows: TGCGCCAGCAGCCCCGGGGGGGCCTACACAGATACGCAGTATTTT. The J gene is TRBJ2-3, the V gene TRBV10-1, with 8 nucleotides matching TRBD2. The CDR3 is made up of 15 amino acids. Germline V gene lookup returns CDR1 WNHNN and CDR2 SYGVQD (reference sequence). J was trimmed by 2 bases and V by 6 bases; bases with no gene match: 7.

V is TRBV11-3 and J is TRBJ2-2; the D gene is possibly TRBD2 (6 bases). V shed 6 bases and J shed 4 bases, with 12 bases lying between them. This CDR3 is 14 amino acids long. Germline CDR1 reads SGHNT; CDR2 reads YENEEA. As DNA, the CDR3 is TGTGCCAGCAGTTTACTCGGGGGCACCGGGGAGCTGTTTTTT. Its translation is CASSLLGGTGELFF.

The chain couples TRBV7-9 to TRBJ2-3, with 8 positions matching TRBD2. The germline V gene has CDR1 SEHNR and CDR2 FQNEAQ (reference sequence). This CDR3 is built from 15 residues. V lost 5 bases and J lost 2; bases outside the gene matches: 6. CDR3 DNA sequence: TGTGCCAGCAGCCCGCAAGCGGGAGACACAGATACGCAGTATTTT. Its translation is CASSPQAGDTDTQYF.

This clonotype was seen a handful of times. This chain connects TRBV5-1 to TRBJ2-5, with 14 bases aligning to TRBD2. Germline CDR1 is SGHRS and CDR2 is YFSETQ. The CDR3 loop spans 17 amino acids. Germline trimming cut 3 bases from V and 1 base from J; bases unmatched to any gene: 5. Here the CDR3 reads CASSSGTSGGLQETQYF. Written as DNA, the CDR3 is TGCGCCAGCAGCTCGGGGACTAGCGGGGGCCTCCAAGAGACCCAGTACTTC.

This clonotype was detected ten times or more. This chain links TRBV12-3 or TRBV12-4 with TRBJ2-7; 7 bases map to TRBD1. CDR3 length: 13 residues. V gave up 4 bases and J gave up 1 base; unmatched junction bases: 1. The CDR3 spells CASSWGQSYEQYF. The CDR3 DNA reads TGTGCCAGCAGTTGGGGACAGTCCTACGAGCAGTACTTC.

The CDR3 here is CASSLQTGYTF. The CDR3 DNA reads TGTGCCAGCAGTTTACAGACGGGCTACACCTTC. The chain has TRBV12-3 or TRBV12-4 and TRBJ1-2; D gene ambiguous. The V end lost 2 bases, the J end lost 8 bases, and 6 bases lay between the germline ends. This CDR3 comprises 11 residues.

The chain joins TRBV12-3 or TRBV12-4 to TRBJ2-5; D unclear. Trimming left V 5 bases short and J 4 bases short, with 17 bases between. The CDR3 spans 15 residues. The CDR3 loop reads CASSDLTATVETQYF. In DNA form, the CDR3 reads TGTGCCAGCAGTGATTTGACGGCGACGGTAGAGACCCAGTACTTC.

The chain recombines TRBV7-9 with TRBJ1-4; D is unclear. V was cut by 3 bases and J by 8 bases, with 16 bases left in between. Germline CDR1 and CDR2: SEHNR and FQNEAQ (reference sequence). This CDR3 comprises 15 residues. The CDR3 nucleotides are TGTGCCAGCAGCTTGTGGCAGGCTGGTGAAGAAAAACTGTTTTTT. Translation: CASSLWQAGEEKLFF.

In its sample, this clonotype was seen many times. This chain links TRBV6-5 with TRBJ1-6; D gene ambiguous. The CDR3 spans 15 residues. Germline-derived CDR1 and CDR2 are MNHEY and SVGAGI. The V and J ends lost 7 bases and 5 bases respectively, with 15 bases between them. CDR3 region: CASTFLWGNNSPLHF. The CDR3 nucleotides are TGTGCCAGCACCTTTTTGTGGGGAAATAATTCACCCCTCCACTTT.

The genes are TRBV5-1 and TRBJ2-1; D is possibly TRBD1 (6 bases). This CDR3 comprises 15 residues. From germline, CDR1 is SGHRS and CDR2 YFSETQ. V lost 0 bases and J 7 bases, leaving 14 bases between the germline ends. For the CDR3, the DNA is TGCGCCAGCAGCTTGGGGGGGCGAGTAAGGAATGAGCAGTTCTTC. It specifies CASSLGGRVRNEQFF.

There are a few counts of this clonotype. The chain has TRBV7-8 and TRBJ2-1; D may correspond to TRBD1 or TRBD2 (5 bases each). Trimming left V 4 bases short and J 3 bases short, with 10 bases between. Per the germline V gene, CDR1 is SGHVS and CDR2 is FQNEAQ. CDR3 length equals 14 residues. As DNA, the CDR3 is TGTGCCAGCAGCTCAAGGGACGGCTACAATGAGCAGTTCTTC. Its protein is CASSSRDGYNEQFF.

The chain uses TRBV18 and TRBJ1-4; 7 bases fit TRBD1. The CDR3 runs to 13 residues. The trim removed 6 bases at V and 8 bases at J, leaving 6 bases unmatched. Germline V gene lookup returns CDR1 KGHSH and CDR2 LQKENI. The CDR3 DNA follows: TGTGCCAGCTCCCGACAGGGTCCGGAAAAACTGTTTTTT. This encodes CASSRQGPEKLFF.

This clonotype was seen a handful of times. The V and J genes are TRBV4-1 and TRBJ1-1, with D unclear. Trimming stripped 6 bases from V and 5 bases from J, with 7 bases between. This CDR3 spans 11 amino acids. Germline V gives CDR1 MGHRA, CDR2 YSYEKL. CDR3 DNA sequence: TGCGCCAGCAGGGATTGGACTGAAGCTTTCTTT. It is translated as CASRDWTEAFF.

V is TRBV5-6 and J is TRBJ2-7, with 12 bases aligning to TRBD1. The CDR3 length is 14 residues. V shed 3 bases and J 6 bases; nucleotides not matched to a gene: 4. CDR1 SGHDT and CDR2 YYEEEE come from the germline V gene. For the CDR3, the DNA is TGTGCCAGCAGCTGGGGGACAGGGGGCCTCGAGCAGTACGTC. Protein sequence: CASSWGTGGLEQYV.

This clonotype was observed a handful of times. The chain carries TRBV6-1 and TRBJ2-1, with 9 nucleotides matching TRBD1. V dropped 5 bases and J dropped 7; count of bases not matched to a gene: 6. In germline, CDR1 is MNHNS, CDR2 SASEGT. The CDR3 totals 14 residues. The DNA of the CDR3 is TGTGCCAGCAGTACCCACAGGGGGCTTAATGAGCAGTTCTTC. Encoded protein: CASSTHRGLNEQFF.

The J gene is TRBJ1-6, the V gene TRBV5-1, with D hard to call. Trimming pared 7 bases from V and 5 bases from J, leaving 10 bases between. There are 13 residues in the CDR3. CDR1 and CDR2 from the germline V gene are SGHRS and YFSETQ. This chain's CDR3 is CASGSMDNSPLHF. The CDR3 bases are TGCGCCAGCGGATCTATGGATAATTCACCCCTCCACTTT.